These T cell receptor beta chains were read from a single sample in a study of beta chain features in type 1 diabetes. TCRdb's copy holds only in-frame clones and misses some; the assay was immunoSEQ multiplex PCR. The sample yields about 22,000 clones, more than 45% seen once. The material sequenced was stem cell memory CD4+ T cells from blood. The receptors derive from a young man with type 1 diabetes. Both conserved end residues are part of each CDR3. D genes are given only for firm matches. Clone size is not always given. Where it is, it says once, few, many or a class for expanded clones.

J gene | clone size | D gene | V gene | CDR3 length | CDR3 DNA | CDR3 protein
TRBJ1-3 | . | TRBD1 | TRBV5-5 | 14 | TGTGCCAGCAGCGGAGGGACAGCTGGAAACACCATATATTTT | CASSGGTAGNTIYF
TRBJ1-6 | . | . | TRBV4-3 | 15 | TGCGCCAGCAGCCCCGGGACATATTATAATTCACCCCTCCACTTT | CASSPGTYYNSPLHF
TRBJ2-2 | . | TRBD2 | TRBV7-8 | 17 | TGTGCCAGCAGCTTAGTAGCTGGACTAGGTGGCACCGGGGAGCTGTTTTTT | CASSLVAGLGGTGELFF
TRBJ1-5 | few | . | TRBV6-5 | 16 | TGTGCCAGCAGTTCCCAACGGGGGACGGTGAATCAGCCCCAGCATTTT | CASSSQRGTVNQPQHF
TRBJ1-1 | . | TRBD1 | TRBV7-8 | 16 | TGTGCCAGCAGCTTAGCGACGACAGGGGGCAGGGCTGAAGCTTTCTTT | CASSLATTGGRAEAFF
TRBJ2-3 | . | . | TRBV25-1 | 15 | TGTGCCAGCAGTGATACAGGATACCGCACAGATACGCAGTATTTT | CASSDTGYRTDTQYF
TRBJ2-1 | . | TRBD2 | TRBV5-1 | 16 | TGCGCCAGCACCCTACGACCTAGCGGCCCCTACAATGAGCAGTTCTTC | CASTLRPSGPYNEQFF
TRBJ2-3 | . | . | TRBV7-6 | 17 | TGTGCCAGCAGCTTAGGTCGGGGGAGAGAGTTGGCAGATACGCAGTATTTT | CASSLGRGRELADTQYF
TRBJ2-5 | few | . | TRBV9 | 15 | TGTGCCAGCAGCGTTTCTTGGACCTCGGGGGAGACCCAGTACTTC | CASSVSWTSGETQYF
TRBJ2-1 | . | TRBD2 | TRBV7-2 | 15 | TGTGCCAGCAGCAACTGGGGACTAGCCGTCAACGAGCAGTTCTTC | CASSNWGLAVNEQFF
TRBJ2-5 | few | . | TRBV7-9 | 12 | TGTGCCAGCAGCGCCCCGGGGGAGACCCAGTACTTC | CASSAPGETQYF
TRBJ1-5 | . | . | TRBV7-2 | 16 | TGTGCCAGCAGCTTAGGTGGCACGAACTTGGGCCAGCCCCAGCATTTT | CASSLGGTNLGQPQHF
TRBJ1-1 | . | . | TRBV6-5 | 13 | TGTGCCAGCACCCGTTTGGGGGCACAGAAAGCTTTCTTT | CASTRLGAQKAFF
TRBJ1-2 | . | . | TRBV5-1 | 14 | TGCGCCAGCAGCTTGGACAGTAATAACTATGGCTACACCTTC | CASSLDSNNYGYTF
TRBJ2-5 | few | . | TRBV5-4 | 13 | TGTGCCAGCAGCCAGTCCAACCAAGAGACCCAGTACTTC | CASSQSNQETQYF
TRBJ2-7 | . | . | TRBV4-3 | 15 | TGCGCCAGCAGCCAAGATCGGCAGGGCTCCTACGAGCAGTACTTC | CASSQDRQGSYEQYF
TRBJ1-4 | . | . | TRBV11-2 | 15 | TGTGCCAGCAGCCCATCACACGCAACTAATGAAAAACTGTTTTTT | CASSPSHATNEKLFF
TRBJ2-5 | . | TRBD1 | TRBV7-6 | 15 | TGTGCCAGCAGCTTGCCGGGACAGGGGCAAGAGACCCAGTACTTC | CASSLPGQGQETQYF
TRBJ2-7 | . | TRBD1 | TRBV6-1 | 14 | TGTGCCAGCAGTGGGGACAGGACGTCCGACGAGCAGTACTTC | CASSGDRTSDEQYF
TRBJ1-2 | . | TRBD1 | TRBV28 | 17 | TGTGCCAGCAGGAGGCCTGCTGGGGACAGGGGAGGGTATGGCTACACCTTC | CASRRPAGDRGGYGYTF
TRBJ2-2 | few | TRBD1 | TRBV28 | 14 | TGTGCCAGCAGGGGACAGGGGCAGTCCGGGGAGCTGTTTTTT | CASRGQGQSGELFF
TRBJ2-5 | . | TRBD2 | TRBV4-1 | 15 | TGCGCCAGCAGCCAAGTCCTAGCGGGGGGAGAGACCCAGTACTTC | CASSQVLAGGETQYF
TRBJ2-1 | . | TRBD2 | TRBV10-3 | 17 | TGTGCCATCAGGGTGACCCCGACTAGCGGGGGGTACAATGAGCAGTTCTTC | CAIRVTPTSGGYNEQFF
TRBJ2-7 | . | . | TRBV7-2 | 13 | TGTGCCAGCAGCTTTGACAGAAACTACGAGCAGTACTTC | CASSFDRNYEQYF
TRBJ2-1 | . | TRBD2 | TRBV7-2 | 17 | TGTGCCAGCAGGACTAGCGGGGCCCTAGGGGGTATTAATGAGCAGTTCTTC | CASRTSGALGGINEQFF
TRBJ2-1 | . | TRBD2 | TRBV7-9 | 17 | TGTGCCAGCAGCTTAGTTACGGCGGGACTAAATCGGGATGAGCAGTTCTTC | CASSLVTAGLNRDEQFF
TRBJ2-5 | . | . | TRBV11-2 | 13 | TGTGCCAGCAGCTTAGCCCGGGAGGAGACCCAGTACTTC | CASSLAREETQYF
TRBJ2-7 | few | . | TRBV29-1 | 14 | TGCAGCGTGCGAATAGGCCACGGGTCCTACGAGCAGTACTTC | CSVRIGHGSYEQYF
TRBJ1-3 | . | TRBD1 | TRBV5-1 | 17 | TGCGCCAGCAGCTCGGGGACAGGAGGCGCCTCTGGAAACACCATATATTTT | CASSSGTGGASGNTIYF
TRBJ2-6 | . | TRBD2 | TRBV27 | 17 | TGTGCCAGCAGTTTAGGGACTAGCGGCTCTGGGGCCAACGTCCTGACTTTC | CASSLGTSGSGANVLTF
TRBJ2-7 | . | . | TRBV18 | 12 | TGTGCCAGCTCTCAGAGTGAGGGCGAGCAGTACTTC | CASSQSEGEQYF
TRBJ2-3 | few | . | TRBV7-9 | 15 | TGTGCCAGCAGCTTAGCCGTGGGACTCACAGATACGCAGTATTTT | CASSLAVGLTDTQYF